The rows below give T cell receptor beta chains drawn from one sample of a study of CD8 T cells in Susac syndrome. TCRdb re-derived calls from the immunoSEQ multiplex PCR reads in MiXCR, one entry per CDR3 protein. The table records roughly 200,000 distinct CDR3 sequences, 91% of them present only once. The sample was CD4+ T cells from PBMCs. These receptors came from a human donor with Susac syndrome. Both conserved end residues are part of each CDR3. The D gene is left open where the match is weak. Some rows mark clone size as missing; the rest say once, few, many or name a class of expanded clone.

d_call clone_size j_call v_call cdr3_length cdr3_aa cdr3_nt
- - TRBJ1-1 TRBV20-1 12 CSARLGNTEAFF TGCAGTGCTAGGTTAGGGAACACTGAAGCTTTCTTT
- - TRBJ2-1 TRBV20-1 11 CSAPNYNEQFF TGCAGTGCCCCTAATTACAATGAGCAGTTCTTC
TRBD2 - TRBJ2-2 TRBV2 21 CASSDLLRTSGVTTNTGELFF TGTGCCAGCAGTGACCTTTTGAGGACTAGCGGGGTGACAACGAACACCGGGGAGCTGTTTTTT
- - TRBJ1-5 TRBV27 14 CASSNRESNQPQHF TGTGCCAGCAGTAACAGGGAGAGCAATCAGCCCCAGCATTTT
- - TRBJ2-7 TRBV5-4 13 CASSGGTQYEQYF TGTGCCAGCAGCGGCGGGACACAGTACGAGCAGTACTTC
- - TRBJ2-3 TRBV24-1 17 CATSDRAANRGTDTQYF TGTGCCACCAGTGACCGGGCTGCAAATAGGGGCACAGATACGCAGTATTTT
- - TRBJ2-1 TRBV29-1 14 CSVARRDSVNEQFF TGCAGCGTTGCACGCAGGGACTCAGTAAATGAGCAGTTCTTC
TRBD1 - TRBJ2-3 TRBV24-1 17 CATSDWDRGPSTDTQYF TGTGCCACCAGTGATTGGGACAGGGGTCCTTCCACAGATACGCAGTATTTT
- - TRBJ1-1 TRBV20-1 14 CSARHPGSNTEAFF TGCAGTGCTAGACATCCCGGTTCAAACACTGAAGCTTTCTTT
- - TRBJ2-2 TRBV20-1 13 CSARDLVTGELFF TGCAGTGCTAGAGATCTTGTAACCGGGGAGCTGTTTTTT
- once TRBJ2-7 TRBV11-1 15 CASSLPENGNYEQYF TGTGCCAGCAGCTTACCGGAGAACGGCAACTACGAGCAGTACTTC
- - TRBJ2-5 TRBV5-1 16 CASSWGGDSQGETQYF TGCGCCAGCAGCTGGGGCGGGGACTCCCAGGGGGAGACCCAGTACTTC
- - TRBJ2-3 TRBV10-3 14 CAIRAQGSVDTQYF TGTGCCATCAGGGCACAGGGATCTGTGGATACGCAGTATTTT
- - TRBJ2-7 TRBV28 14 CASSPPQGGYEQYF TGTGCCAGCAGTCCCCCCCAGGGCGGTTACGAGCAGTACTTC
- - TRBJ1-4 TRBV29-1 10 CSVEGEKLFF TGCAGCGTCGAGGGTGAAAAACTGTTTTTT
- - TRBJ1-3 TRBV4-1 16 CASSQGRPHSGNTIYF TGCGCCAGCAGCCAAGGTCGTCCACACTCTGGAAACACCATATATTTT
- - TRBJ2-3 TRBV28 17 CASSAPDSYLSTDTQYF TGTGCCAGCAGTGCCCCAGACAGTTACCTTAGCACAGATACGCAGTATTTT
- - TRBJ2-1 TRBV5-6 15 CASRRGGDSYNEQFF TGTGCCAGCCGACGAGGGGGGGACTCCTACAATGAGCAGTTCTTC
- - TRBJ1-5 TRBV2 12 CASSQQDQPQHF TGTGCCAGCAGTCAACAGGATCAGCCCCAGCATTTT
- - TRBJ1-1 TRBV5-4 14 CASSFGHMNTEAFF TGTGCCAGCAGCTTCGGACACATGAACACTGAAGCTTTCTTT
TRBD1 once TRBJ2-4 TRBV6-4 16 CASSATGEMTKNIQYF TGTGCCAGCAGTGCGACAGGGGAAATGACCAAAAACATTCAGTACTTC
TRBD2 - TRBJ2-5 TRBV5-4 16 CASSSGLSRGQETQYF TGTGCCAGCAGTTCGGGACTATCCCGAGGCCAAGAGACCCAGTACTTC
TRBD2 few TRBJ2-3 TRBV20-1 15 CSATLAGGGADTQYF TGCAGTGCAACCTTGGCGGGGGGGGGTGCAGATACGCAGTATTTT
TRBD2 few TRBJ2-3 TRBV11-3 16 CASSPGVAGGTDTQYF TGTGCCAGCAGCCCCGGGGTAGCGGGGGGCACAGATACGCAGTATTTT
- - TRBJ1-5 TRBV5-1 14 CASSLGSGGQPQHF TGCGCCAGCAGCTTGGGGTCAGGCGGTCAGCCCCAGCATTTT
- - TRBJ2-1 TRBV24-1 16 CATSDLGGSSYNEQFF TGTGCCACCAGTGATTTGGGTGGCAGTTCCTACAATGAGCAGTTCTTC
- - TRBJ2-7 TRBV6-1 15 CASSVSATESYEQYF TGTGCCAGCAGTGTGTCGGCAACTGAGTCCTACGAGCAGTACTTC
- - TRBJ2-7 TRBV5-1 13 CASSLTGTNEQYF TGCGCCAGCAGCCTCACCGGGACAAACGAGCAGTACTTC
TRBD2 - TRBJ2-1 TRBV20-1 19 CSASTVRAGGVSSYNEQFF TGCAGTGCTAGTACGGTCCGGGCGGGGGGCGTTAGCTCCTACAATGAGCAGTTCTTC
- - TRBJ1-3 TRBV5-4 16 CASSLGQPYSGNTIYF TGTGCCAGCAGCTTGGGACAGCCGTACTCTGGAAACACCATATATTTT
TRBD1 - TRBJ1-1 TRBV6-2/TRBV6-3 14 CASREQGSNTEAFF TGTGCCAGCAGGGAACAGGGGTCGAACACTGAAGCTTTCTTT
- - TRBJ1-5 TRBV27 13 CASRGHDNQPQHF TGTGCCAGCAGAGGACATGACAATCAGCCCCAGCATTTT
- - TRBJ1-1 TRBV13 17 CASSLVWGHEQGTEAFF TGTGCCAGCAGCTTAGTTTGGGGGCACGAGCAGGGCACTGAAGCTTTCTTT
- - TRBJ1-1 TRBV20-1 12 CSAGGSSSGAFF TGCAGTGCTGGGGGGTCATCTAGCGGGGCTTTCTTT
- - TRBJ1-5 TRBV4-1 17 CASSQDASGEGRQPQHF TGCGCCAGCAGCCAAGATGCTTCTGGGGAGGGACGTCAGCCCCAGCATTTT
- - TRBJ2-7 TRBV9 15 CASSVAGFSSYEQYF TGTGCCAGCAGCGTAGCAGGGTTTAGCTCCTACGAGCAGTACTTC
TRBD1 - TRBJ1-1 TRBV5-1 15 CASSPGQGMNTEAFF TGCGCCAGCAGCCCGGGACAGGGAATGAACACTGAAGCTTTCTTT
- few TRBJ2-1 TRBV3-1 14 CASSPGRSYNEQFF TGTGCCAGCAGCCCCGGTCGCTCCTACAATGAGCAGTTCTTC
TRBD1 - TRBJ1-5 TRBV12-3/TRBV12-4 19 CASSQRGGGLLYSNQPQHF TGTGCCAGCAGTCAACGGGGAGGGGGCCTACTTTATAGCAATCAGCCCCAGCATTTT
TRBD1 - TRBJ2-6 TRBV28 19 CASSPRQGLTFVGANVLTF TGTGCCAGCAGTCCACGACAGGGGTTAACTTTTGTTGGGGCCAACGTCCTGACTTTC
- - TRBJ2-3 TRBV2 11 CASRYSDTQYF TGTGCCAGCCGATATTCAGATACGCAGTATTTT
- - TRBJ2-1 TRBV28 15 CASSFGGSTVHEQFF TGTGCCAGCAGTTTTGGAGGGAGTACCGTCCATGAGCAGTTCTTC
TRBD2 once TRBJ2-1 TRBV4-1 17 CASSQAYVKREKVEQFF TGCGCCAGCAGCCAAGCCTACGTCAAGCGGGAGAAGGTTGAGCAGTTCTTC
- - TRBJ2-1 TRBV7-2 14 CASSLGTTTHEQFF TGTGCCAGCAGCTTAGGGACGACCACCCATGAGCAGTTCTTC
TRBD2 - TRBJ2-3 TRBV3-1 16 CASSPYSGSGTDTQYF TGTGCCAGCAGCCCCTATAGCGGGAGCGGCACAGATACGCAGTATTTT
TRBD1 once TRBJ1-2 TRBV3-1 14 CASSHMDRGLGYTF TGTGCCAGCAGCCATATGGACAGGGGGCTTGGCTACACCTTC
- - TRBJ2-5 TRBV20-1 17 CSARDLVGGRGGKTQYF TGCAGTGCTAGAGATCTTGTCGGTGGAAGGGGCGGAAAGACCCAGTACTTC
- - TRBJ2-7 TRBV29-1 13 CSVLRPSSYEQYF TGCAGCGTTTTGCGGCCCTCCTCCTACGAGCAGTACTTC
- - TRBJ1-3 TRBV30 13 CAWSRLSGDTIYF TGTGCCTGGAGCCGACTTTCAGGGGACACCATATATTTT
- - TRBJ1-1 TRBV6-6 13 CASSTSGAPPAFF TGTGCCAGCAGTACCTCAGGGGCCCCCCCGGCTTTCTTT
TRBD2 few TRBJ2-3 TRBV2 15 CASSLGLAKADTQYF TGTGCCAGCAGTCTGGGACTAGCGAAGGCAGATACGCAGTATTTT
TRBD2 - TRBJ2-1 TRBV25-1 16 CASSEGPGLTYNEQFF TGTGCCAGCAGTGAAGGTCCGGGACTAACTTACAATGAGCAGTTCTTC
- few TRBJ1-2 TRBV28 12 CASSLDNYGYTF TGTGCCAGCAGTCTCGATAACTATGGCTACACCTTC
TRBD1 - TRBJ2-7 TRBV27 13 CARETGVSYEQYF TGTGCCCGAGAGACAGGGGTCTCCTACGAGCAGTACTTC
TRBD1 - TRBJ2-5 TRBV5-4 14 CASSFRDREETQYF TGTGCCAGCAGCTTCCGGGACAGAGAAGAGACCCAGTACTTC
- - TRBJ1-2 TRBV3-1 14 CASGVSLTNYGYTF TGTGCCAGCGGGGTTTCCCTAACTAACTATGGCTACACCTTC
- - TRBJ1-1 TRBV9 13 CASSVEGRSEAFF TGTGCCAGCAGCGTGGAGGGGCGATCTGAAGCTTTCTTT
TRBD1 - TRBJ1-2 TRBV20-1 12 CSARQGLARYTF TGCAGTGCCCGACAGGGTTTAGCGCGCTACACCTTC
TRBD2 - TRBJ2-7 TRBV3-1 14 CASSQTSGSYEQYF TGTGCCAGCAGCCAGACTAGCGGGAGCTACGAGCAGTACTTC
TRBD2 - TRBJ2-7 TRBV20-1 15 CSARPSSGGTYEQYF TGCAGTGCTAGACCTTCTAGCGGGGGGACCTACGAGCAGTACTTC